A single sample gave rise to the 23 T cell receptor beta chains below, sequenced in a study of control samples from healthy donors and cancer patients. Clones were sequenced by immunoSEQ multiplex PCR, and TCRdb holds only the in-frame ones, with some missing. The sample has about 96,000 clones, more than 85% seen once. The specimen was blood. These receptors originate from a young man in good health.

The table lists this clone with a count of one. This rearrangement joins TRBV4-3 to TRBJ2-7; TRBD2 matches 10 bases. Germline loops: CDR1 LGHNA, CDR2 YSLEER. Unmatched junction bases numbered 7, after V lost 3 bases and J lost 5 bases. This CDR3 has 15 amino acids. CDR3 sequence (DNA): TGCGCCAGCAGCCAGGTAGCGGGAGGAGGCCACGAGCAGTACTTC. Translating gives CASSQVAGGGHEQYF.

The rearrangement uses TRBV4-2 and TRBJ2-3; 8 positions agree with TRBD2. This CDR3 has 17 amino acids. The V gene's germline CDR1 is LGHNA and CDR2 YNFKEQ. Germline trimming cut 4 bases from V and 2 bases from J; bases unmatched to any gene: 11. CDR3 residues: CASSPPPGGLVTDTQYF. In DNA, the CDR3 is TGTGCCAGCAGCCCACCCCCGGGGGGGCTAGTCACAGATACGCAGTATTTT.

The rearrangement links TRBV29-1 to TRBJ2-7, with D unresolved. V shed 1 base and J shed 4 bases, with 5 bases lying between them. Germline assignment: CDR1 SQVTM and CDR2 ANQGSEA. The CDR3 totals 11 residues. The CDR3 DNA sequence: TGCAGCGTTGAAGGGGATTACGAGCAGTACTTC. This gives the protein CSVEGDYEQYF.

The chain carries TRBV15 and TRBJ2-1; D may correspond to TRBD1 or TRBD2 (5 bases each). This CDR3 contains 14 residues. Trimming stripped 5 bases from V and 9 bases from J, with 17 bases between. CDR1 and CDR2 (germline): LNHNV, YYDKDF (reference sequence). CDR3 sequence reads: CATSVLSGTGEQFF. In DNA, the CDR3 is TGTGCCACCAGCGTATTATCGGGGACCGGTGAGCAGTTCTTC.

This clone appeared once. The chain has TRBV19 and TRBJ1-6; no definite D call. The CDR3 is 15 residues long. Trimming removed 8 bases from V and 0 bases from J, with 11 bases in between. Per the germline V gene, CDR1 is LNHDA and CDR2 is SQIVND (reference sequence). CDR3 residues: CASRGPDSYNSPLHF. The CDR3 coding sequence is TGTGCCAGTCGCGGACCGGACTCCTATAATTCACCCCTCCACTTT.

The chain recombines TRBV5-1 with TRBJ1-1; tentatively, D is TRBD1 (5 bases). The CDR3 runs to 14 residues. Germline V gene sequence: CDR1 SGHRS, CDR2 YFSETQ. The V end was cut by 7 bases, the J end by 1 base, with 14 bases between. The CDR3 loop is CASGKGDGNTEAFF. The CDR3 bases are TGCGCCAGCGGGAAAGGGGACGGGAACACTGAAGCTTTCTTT.

The chain uses TRBV5-6 and TRBJ1-5; D possibly corresponds to TRBD1 (6 bases). Germline CDR1 reads SGHDT; CDR2 reads YYEEEE. The CDR3 totals 17 residues. V lost 2 bases, J lost 6 bases, and 21 bases lay in between. The CDR3 sequence: CASSFSSSRGGGQPQHF. The DNA of the CDR3 is TGTGCCAGCAGCTTCAGTAGTAGTAGAGGGGGGGGTCAGCCCCAGCATTTT.

The chain is built from TRBV18 and TRBJ1-2; no reliable D call. The CDR3 totals 14 residues. V was cut by 0 bases and J by 1 base, with 6 bases left in between. The germline gives CDR1 KGHSH, CDR2 LQKENI. The CDR3 nucleotides read TGTGCCAGCTCACCACCGTCCGATAACTATGGCTACACCTTC. It specifies CASSPPSDNYGYTF.

V usage is TRBV30 and J usage is TRBJ1-1, with a tentative D call TRBD1 (6 bases). This CDR3 comprises 15 residues. Germline assignment: CDR1 GTSNPN and CDR2 SVGIG (reference sequence). The ends were cut back, 3 bases at V and 1 base at J, with 15 bases in the middle. The CDR3 DNA sequence: TGTGCCTGGAGCTGGTCAGGGGTCGGGAACACTGAAGCTTTCTTT. Protein: CAWSWSGVGNTEAFF.

This clone showed up just once. The chain uses TRBV25-1 and TRBJ1-3; D perhaps matches TRBD1 (5 bases). CDR1 and CDR2 (germline): MGHDK, SYGVNS. The CDR3 covers 17 residues. Trimming cost V 3 bases and J 0 bases, with 15 bases left between them. CDR3 sequence reads: CASSDPGRESSGNTIYF. CDR3 nucleotides: TGTGCCAGCAGTGACCCAGGCAGGGAGAGCTCTGGAAACACCATATATTTT. The full variable domain, its missing parts supplied by reference TRBV25-1 and TRBJ1-3, is EADIYQTPRYLVIGTGKKITLECSQTMGHDKMYWYQQDPGMELHLIHYSYGVNSTEKGDLSSESTVSRIRTEHFPLTLESARPSHTSQYLCASSDPGRESSGNTIYFGEGSWLTVV.

V gene TRBV6-1 combines with J gene TRBJ2-5, with TRBD1 identical over 9 bases. The germline V gene has CDR1 MNHNS and CDR2 SASEGT. The CDR3 is 15 residues long. The trim removed 2 bases at V and 0 bases at J, leaving 1 base unmatched. CDR3 region: CASSEWTGDQETQYF. DNA for the CDR3: TGTGCCAGCAGTGAATGGACAGGGGACCAAGAGACCCAGTACTTC.

V is TRBV5-1 and J is TRBJ2-7; TRBD1 matches at 8 bases. The CDR3 length is 15 residues. Per germline, CDR1 SGHRS and CDR2 YFSETQ. Trimming at V came to 2 bases and at J to 1 base, leaving 5 bases not matched to a gene. CDR3 amino acids: CASSLWTGMSYEQYF. DNA of the CDR3: TGCGCCAGCAGCTTATGGACAGGGATGTCCTACGAGCAGTACTTC.

The CDR3 region is CASSRKRGGAYNEQFF. The CDR3 DNA is TGTGCCAGCAGCCGAAAGCGGGGGGGAGCTTACAATGAGCAGTTCTTC. The genes are TRBV14 and TRBJ2-1, with 10 bases aligning to TRBD2. The ends lost 4 bases at V and 4 bases at J; junction bases unmatched: 7. CDR3 length equals 16 residues. The germline V gene has CDR1 SGHDN and CDR2 FVKESK.

This chain links TRBV30 with TRBJ1-1; D unclear. Germline CDR1 GTSNPN, CDR2 SVGIG (reference sequence). V lost 4 bases, J lost 0 bases, and 12 bases lay in between. This CDR3 region has 14 residues. CDR3 sequence reads: CAWTTRVVNTEAFF. For the CDR3, the DNA is TGTGCCTGGACTACACGTGTGGTGAACACTGAAGCTTTCTTT.

The table lists this clone with a count of one. The chain carries TRBV2 and TRBJ1-5, with 8 positions matching TRBD1. The CDR3 runs to 15 residues. The germline CDR1 and CDR2 sequences are SNHLY and FYNNEI. J gave up 0 bases and V 4 bases, and 2 bases lay outside the gene matches. The CDR3 region is CASSGTGFSNQPQHF. The CDR3 nucleotides are TGTGCCAGCAGTGGGACAGGGTTTAGCAATCAGCCCCAGCATTTT.

V is TRBV19 and J is TRBJ1-5; D unclear. CDR3 length: 15 amino acids. In germline, CDR1 is LNHDA, CDR2 SQIVND (reference sequence). V dropped 0 bases and J dropped 0 bases, with 6 bases sitting between them. The CDR3: CASSIDGISNQPQHF. CDR3 bases: TGTGCCAGTAGTATAGACGGTATTAGCAATCAGCCCCAGCATTTT.

The J gene is TRBJ2-3, the V gene TRBV2, with TRBD2 matching over 7 bases. V shed 7 bases, J shed 3 bases, and the junction held 16 bases outside the gene matches. The V gene's germline CDR1 is SNHLY and CDR2 FYNNEI. There are 17 residues in the CDR3. The CDR3 DNA sequence: TGTGCCAGCAACCCCCCGGGACTACCACGAGGAACAGATACGCAGTATTTT. Residues: CASNPPGLPRGTDTQYF.

This clone was detected only once. This sequence joins TRBV7-2 and TRBJ1-2; TRBD1 agrees at 9 bases. CDR1 SGHTA and CDR2 FQGNSA come from the germline V gene. The CDR3 runs to 14 residues. With 5 bases clipped from V and 8 bases from J, the junction kept 9 bases outside the gene matches. The CDR3 sequence is CASSLGQGARGYTF. Written as DNA, the CDR3 is TGTGCCAGCAGCCTGGGACAGGGCGCGAGGGGCTACACCTTC.

CDR3 residues: CATQVGTEAFF. DNA of the CDR3: TGTGCCACCCAGGTCGGGACTGAAGCTTTCTTT. The chain uses TRBV3-1 (or the pseudogene TRBV3-2) and TRBJ1-1; no clear D. The ends were cut back, 10 bases at V and 5 bases at J, with 11 bases in the middle. CDR1 and CDR2 (germline): LGHDT, YNNKEL (reference sequence). This CDR3 comprises 11 residues.

This chain's CDR3 is CASSLRTGVGEKLFF. The CDR3 DNA sequence: TGTGCCAGCAGCCTTAGGACAGGGGTGGGGGAAAAACTGTTTTTT. The rearrangement links TRBV3-1 (or the pseudogene TRBV3-2) to TRBJ1-4, with 9 bases matching TRBD1. Per the germline V gene, CDR1 is LGHDT and CDR2 is YNNKEL (reference sequence). With 4 bases clipped from V and 8 bases from J, the junction kept 8 bases outside the gene matches. The CDR3 has 15 residues.

The chain links TRBV14 to TRBJ1-1; D is unresolved. Germline V CDR1 and CDR2: SGHDN, FVKESK. This CDR3 is built from 13 residues. V was pared by 1 base and J by 4 bases, with 7 bases between. The DNA of the CDR3 is TGTGCCAGCAGCCAAGGTTTCGGCACTGAAGCTTTCTTT. It is translated as CASSQGFGTEAFF.

This clone was observed once. The V call is TRBV7-8, the J call TRBJ2-3; D remains ambiguous. The CDR3 has 13 residues. V was pared by 5 bases and J by 0 bases, with 6 bases between. Per germline, CDR1 SGHVS and CDR2 FQNEAQ. Here the CDR3 DNA reads TGTGCCAGCAGCGACCGAAGCACAGATACGCAGTATTTT. Amino acids: CASSDRSTDTQYF.

CDR3 coding DNA: TGTGCCAGCAGTGAAATGGGGTGGGGGGTGAACACTGAAGCTTTCTTT. It codes for CASSEMGWGVNTEAFF. This chain links TRBV2 with TRBJ1-1; D is possibly TRBD1 (5 bases). Trimming shortened V by 2 bases and J by 0 bases, and 13 bases separated the two germline ends. Germline CDR1 SNHLY, CDR2 FYNNEI. This CDR3 is built from 16 residues. Filled out from reference TRBV2 and TRBJ1-1, the complete variable domain reads EPEVTQTPSHQVTQMGQEVILRCVPISNHLYFYWYRQILGQKVEFLVSFYNNEISEKSEIFDDQFSVERPDGSNFTLKIRSTKLEDSAMYFCASSEMGWGVNTEAFFGQGTRLTVV.